This entry describes one TCR beta chain. The age range of participants was about 18 to 100 years, with residence in under 25 US areas. This sample was taken from a study of blood T cell repertoires in COVID-19. Study information: Acute and convalescent COVID-19 specimens originated in the United States, Italy and Spain. Sample material is recorded as cDNA or gDNA derived from T cells, B-cell-depleted T cells, or PBMCs.

Original handling: Estimated nucleated cell counts came from reference gene primer amplification. TCRdb keeps only in-frame clones here, not all; method: immunoSEQ multiplex PCR. D and trimming were read from the DNA, whereas the V and J calls and clone size are those reported in that table. Seen here are a few hundred thousand clones, more than 70% observed once, and the top ten hold approximately 1.3%. Trimming removed 4 bases from V and 0 bases from J, with 12 bases in between. CDR1 and CDR2 from the germline V gene are SGHRS and YFSETQ. The CDR3 has 15 amino acids. This receptor was obtained from a woman younger than 30 who had been exposed to COVID-19. Sequencing was performed on PBMCs or T cells enriched from blood (not recorded which). The chain employs TRBV5-1 and TRBJ2-3, with TRBD2 as a possible D gene (6 bases). DNA for the CDR3: TGCGCCAGCAGCACCGCGGGACCCAGCACAGATACGCAGTATTTT. Its translation: CASSTAGPSTDTQYF. Filled out from reference TRBV5-1 and TRBJ2-3, the complete variable domain reads KAGVTQTPRYLIKTRGQQVTLSCSPISGHRSVSWYQQTPGQGLQFLFEYFSETQRNKGNFPGRFSGRQFSNSRSEMNVSTLELGDSALYLCASSTAGPSTDTQYFGPGTRLTVL.